The clone carrying this T cell receptor (beta chain) came up many times. Its specificity is not known. The second PCR ran roughly 6 to 11 cycles with a sample-barcoded 5' primer and J-beta primers. Each cDNA was tagged by a template-switch adaptor containing 12 random nucleotides. TCRdb itself ran the 5' RACE reads through MiXCR, one entry per CDR3 protein. The repertoire holds hundreds of thousands of distinct CDR3 sequences, about 28% seen once, with about 15% in the top ten. The data belong to a study of blood T cells in healthy people across ages. Broader study findings: Bulk PBMC profiling left naive and antigen-experienced comparisons inconclusive. Older age coincided with a roughly linear decline in TCR beta diversity per million T cells.

V was cut by 7 bases and J by 0 bases, with 13 bases left in between. The CDR3 runs 14 residues. From germline, CDR1 is MNHNS and CDR2 SASEGT. The material sequenced was blood. The V call is TRBV6-1, the J call TRBJ2-7; a possible D gene is TRBD2 (7 bases). This TCR was recovered from a woman of 80 years or more in good health. Here the CDR3 reads CASTGGPRSYEQYF. CDR3 coding DNA: TGTGCCAGCACCGGGGGGCCTCGCTCCTACGAGCAGTACTTC.